These T cell receptor beta chains were read from a single sample in a study of long-term antiretroviral therapy in people with HIV. Clones were sequenced by immunoSEQ multiplex PCR, and TCRdb holds only the in-frame ones, with some missing. The sample holds some 25,000 clones, 70% to 85% seen once. The sequences come from unsorted PBMCs, collected 3 years after starting antiretroviral therapy. These receptors all come from a man aged 50 to 59 with HIV. The CDR3 runs from the conserved cysteine through the conserved F or W. The D gene is left open where the match is weak. Rows may omit the clone size; those that give it use once, few, many or a size class.

>TRBV2|TRBJ2-7|once|NA
TGTGCCAGCAGTGATTGGCCTAGCTCCTACGAGCAGTACTTC
CASSDWPSSYEQYF
>TRBV5-4|TRBJ2-7|NA|NA
TGTGCCAGCAGTCCAGGGAGCAGGTCCTACGAGCAGTACTTC
CASSPGSRSYEQYF
>TRBV13|TRBJ2-5|NA|TRBD1
TGTGCCAGCAGCCCCACCGGGACAGGGTTGGAGACCCAGTACTTC
CASSPTGTGLETQYF
>TRBV30|TRBJ1-4|NA|TRBD1
TGTGCCTGGAGCAACCCACAGGGGGCTAATGAAAAACTGTTTTTT
CAWSNPQGANEKLFF
>TRBV7-2|TRBJ1-6|NA|NA
TGTGCCAGCAGCTTATCAGGGGATAATTCACCCCTCCACTTT
CASSLSGDNSPLHF
>TRBV10-3|TRBJ1-1|NA|NA
TGTGCCATCAGTGAGTCCGGGACATCGGGCGGGGTGAACACTGAAGCTTTCTTT
CAISESGTSGGVNTEAFF
>TRBV19|TRBJ1-4|NA|NA
TGTGCCAGTAGAGCACAGGGAACCTTTAATGAAAAACTGTTTTTT
CASRAQGTFNEKLFF
>TRBV5-1|TRBJ2-2|NA|TRBD1
TGCGCCAGCCACCGGGACAGCGTGACCGGGGAGCTGTTTTTT
CASHRDSVTGELFF
>TRBV5-4|TRBJ2-7|NA|NA
TGTGCCAGCAGCCTTGGGACTCCCGACTCCTACGAGCAGTACTTC
CASSLGTPDSYEQYF
>TRBV15|TRBJ2-1|NA|NA
TGTGCCACCAGCAGAGACTTTGAAATGAGCTCCTACAATGAGCAGTTCTTC
CATSRDFEMSSYNEQFF